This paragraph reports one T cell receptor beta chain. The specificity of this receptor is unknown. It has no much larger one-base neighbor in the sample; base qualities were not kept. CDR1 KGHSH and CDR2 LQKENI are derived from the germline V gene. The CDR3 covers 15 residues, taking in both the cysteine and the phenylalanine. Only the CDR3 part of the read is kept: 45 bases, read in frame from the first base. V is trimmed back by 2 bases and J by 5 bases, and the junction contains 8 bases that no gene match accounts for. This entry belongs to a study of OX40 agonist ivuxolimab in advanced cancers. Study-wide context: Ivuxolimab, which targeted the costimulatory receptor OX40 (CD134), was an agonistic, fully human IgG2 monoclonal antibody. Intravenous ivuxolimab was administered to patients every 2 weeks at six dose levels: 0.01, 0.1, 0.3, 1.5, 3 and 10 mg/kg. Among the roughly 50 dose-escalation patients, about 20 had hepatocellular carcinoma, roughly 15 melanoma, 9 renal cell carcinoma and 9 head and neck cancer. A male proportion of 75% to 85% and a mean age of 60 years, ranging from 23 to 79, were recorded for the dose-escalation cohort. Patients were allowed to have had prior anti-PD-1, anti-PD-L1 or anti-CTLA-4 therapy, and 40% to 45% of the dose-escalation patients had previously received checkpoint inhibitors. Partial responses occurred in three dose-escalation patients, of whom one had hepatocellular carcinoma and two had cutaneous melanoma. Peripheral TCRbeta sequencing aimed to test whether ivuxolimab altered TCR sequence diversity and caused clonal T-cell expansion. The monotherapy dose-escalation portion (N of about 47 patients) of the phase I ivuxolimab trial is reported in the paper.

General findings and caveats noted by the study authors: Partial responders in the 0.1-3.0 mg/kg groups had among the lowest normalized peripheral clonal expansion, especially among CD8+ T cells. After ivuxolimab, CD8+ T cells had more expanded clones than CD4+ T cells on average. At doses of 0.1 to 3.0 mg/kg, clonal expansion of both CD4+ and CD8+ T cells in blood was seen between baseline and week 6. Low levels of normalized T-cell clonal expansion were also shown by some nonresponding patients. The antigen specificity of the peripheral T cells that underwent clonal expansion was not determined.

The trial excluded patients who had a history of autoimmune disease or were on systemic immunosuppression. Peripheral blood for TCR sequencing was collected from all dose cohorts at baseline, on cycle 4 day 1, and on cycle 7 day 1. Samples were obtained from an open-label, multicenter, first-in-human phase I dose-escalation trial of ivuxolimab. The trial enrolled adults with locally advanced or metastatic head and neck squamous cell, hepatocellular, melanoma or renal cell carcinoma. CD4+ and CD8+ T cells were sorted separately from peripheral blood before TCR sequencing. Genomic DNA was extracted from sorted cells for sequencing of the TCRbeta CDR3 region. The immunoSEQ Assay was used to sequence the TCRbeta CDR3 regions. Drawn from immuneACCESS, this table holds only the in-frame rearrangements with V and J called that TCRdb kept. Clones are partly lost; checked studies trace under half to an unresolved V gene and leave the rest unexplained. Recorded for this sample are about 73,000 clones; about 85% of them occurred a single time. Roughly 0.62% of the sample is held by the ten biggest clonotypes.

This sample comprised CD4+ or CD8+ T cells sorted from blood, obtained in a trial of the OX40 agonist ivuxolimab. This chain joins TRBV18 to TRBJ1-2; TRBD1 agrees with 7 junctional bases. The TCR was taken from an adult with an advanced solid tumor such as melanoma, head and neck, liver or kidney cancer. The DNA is TGTGCCAGCTCACCAGGACAGGCAGGAGGGTATGGCTACACCTTC. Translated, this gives CASSPGQAGGYGYTF. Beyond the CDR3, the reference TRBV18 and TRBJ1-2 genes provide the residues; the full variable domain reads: NAGVMQNPRHLVRRRGQEARLRCSPMKGHSHVYWYRQLPEEGLKFMVYLQKENIIDESGMPKERFSAEFPKEGPSILRIQQVVRGDSAAYFCASSPGQAGGYGYTFGSGTRLTVV.